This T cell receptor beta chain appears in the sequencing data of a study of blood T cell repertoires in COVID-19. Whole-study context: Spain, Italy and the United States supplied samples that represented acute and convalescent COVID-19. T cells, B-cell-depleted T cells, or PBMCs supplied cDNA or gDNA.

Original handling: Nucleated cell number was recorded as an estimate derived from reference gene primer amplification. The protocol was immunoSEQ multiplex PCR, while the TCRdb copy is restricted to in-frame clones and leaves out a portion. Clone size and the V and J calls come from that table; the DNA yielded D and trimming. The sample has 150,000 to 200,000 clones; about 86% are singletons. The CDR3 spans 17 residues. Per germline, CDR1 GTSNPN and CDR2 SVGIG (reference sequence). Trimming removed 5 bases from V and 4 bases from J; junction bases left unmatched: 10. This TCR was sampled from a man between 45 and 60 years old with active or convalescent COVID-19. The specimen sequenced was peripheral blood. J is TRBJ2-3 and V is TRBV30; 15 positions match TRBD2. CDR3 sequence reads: CAWGGTSGGSQADTQYF. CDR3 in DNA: TGTGCCTGGGGAGGGACTAGCGGGGGGAGTCAGGCAGATACGCAGTATTTT. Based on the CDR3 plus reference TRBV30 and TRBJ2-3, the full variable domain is SQTIHQWPATLVQPVGSPLSLECTVEGTSNPNLYWYRQAAGRGLQLLFYSVGIGQISSEVPQNLSASRPQDRQFILSSKKLLLSDSGFYLCAWGGTSGGSQADTQYFGPGTRLTVL.